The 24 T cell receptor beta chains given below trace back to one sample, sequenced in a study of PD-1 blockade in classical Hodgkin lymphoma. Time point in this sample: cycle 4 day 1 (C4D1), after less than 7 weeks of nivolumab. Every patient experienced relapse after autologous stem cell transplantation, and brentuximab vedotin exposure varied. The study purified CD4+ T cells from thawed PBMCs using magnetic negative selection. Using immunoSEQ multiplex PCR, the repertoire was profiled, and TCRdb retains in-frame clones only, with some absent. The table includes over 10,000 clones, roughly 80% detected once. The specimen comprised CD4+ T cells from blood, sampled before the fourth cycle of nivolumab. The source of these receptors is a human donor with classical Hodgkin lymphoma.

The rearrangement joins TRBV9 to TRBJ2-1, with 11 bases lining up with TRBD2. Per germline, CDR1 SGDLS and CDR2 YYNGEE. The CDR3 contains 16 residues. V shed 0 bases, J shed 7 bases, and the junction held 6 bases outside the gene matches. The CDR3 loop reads CASSVAALAGGNEQFF. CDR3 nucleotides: TGTGCCAGCAGCGTAGCTGCGCTAGCGGGAGGTAATGAGCAGTTCTTC.

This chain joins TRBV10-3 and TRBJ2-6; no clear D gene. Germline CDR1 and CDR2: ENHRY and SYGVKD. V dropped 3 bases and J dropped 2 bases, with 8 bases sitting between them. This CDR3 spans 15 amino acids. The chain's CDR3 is CAISEFFAGANVLTF. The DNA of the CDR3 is TGTGCCATCAGTGAATTCTTTGCTGGGGCCAACGTCCTGACTTTC.

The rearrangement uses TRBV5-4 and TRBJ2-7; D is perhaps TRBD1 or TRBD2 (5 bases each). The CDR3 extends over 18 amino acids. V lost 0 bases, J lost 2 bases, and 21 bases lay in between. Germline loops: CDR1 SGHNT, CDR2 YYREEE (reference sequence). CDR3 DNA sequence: TGTGCCAGCAGCTTGGAAGTATTCGGGGCTTGGGGTACCTACGAGCAGTACTTC. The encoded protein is CASSLEVFGAWGTYEQYF.

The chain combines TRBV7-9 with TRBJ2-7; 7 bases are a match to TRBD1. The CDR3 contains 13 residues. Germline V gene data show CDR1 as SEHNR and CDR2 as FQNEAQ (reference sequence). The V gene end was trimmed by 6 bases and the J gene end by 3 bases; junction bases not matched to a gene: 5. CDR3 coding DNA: TGTGCCAGCAGGTCGACAGGGAGCTACGAGCAGTACTTC. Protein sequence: CASRSTGSYEQYF.

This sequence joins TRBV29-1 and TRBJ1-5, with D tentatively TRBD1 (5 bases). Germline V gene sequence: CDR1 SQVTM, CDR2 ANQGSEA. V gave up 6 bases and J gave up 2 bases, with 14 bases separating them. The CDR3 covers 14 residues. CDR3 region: CSVGGSNGNQPQHF. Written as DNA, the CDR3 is TGCAGCGTCGGGGGGAGTAACGGCAATCAGCCCCAGCATTTT.

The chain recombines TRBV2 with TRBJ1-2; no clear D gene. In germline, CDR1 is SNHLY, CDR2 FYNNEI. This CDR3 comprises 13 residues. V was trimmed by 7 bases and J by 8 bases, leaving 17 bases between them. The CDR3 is CASKYRPDGGYTF. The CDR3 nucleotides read TGTGCCAGCAAATATCGCCCAGATGGAGGCTACACCTTC.

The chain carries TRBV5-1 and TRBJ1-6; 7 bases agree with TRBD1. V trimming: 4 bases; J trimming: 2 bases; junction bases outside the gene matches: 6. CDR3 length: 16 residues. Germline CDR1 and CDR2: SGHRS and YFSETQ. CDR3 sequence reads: CASSPWGTAYNSPLHF. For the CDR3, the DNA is TGCGCCAGCAGCCCATGGGGGACAGCCTATAATTCACCCCTCCACTTT.

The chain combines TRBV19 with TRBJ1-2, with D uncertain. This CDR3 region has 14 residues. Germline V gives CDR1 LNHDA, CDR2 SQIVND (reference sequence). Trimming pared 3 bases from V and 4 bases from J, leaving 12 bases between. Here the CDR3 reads CASSINSEPYGYTF. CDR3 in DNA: TGTGCCAGTAGTATTAATTCAGAGCCCTATGGCTACACCTTC.

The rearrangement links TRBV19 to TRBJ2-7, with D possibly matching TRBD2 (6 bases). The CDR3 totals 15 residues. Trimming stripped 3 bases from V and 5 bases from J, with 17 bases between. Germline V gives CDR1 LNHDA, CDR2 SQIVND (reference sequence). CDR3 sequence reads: CASSIWGTPSDEQYF. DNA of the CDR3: TGTGCCAGTAGTATTTGGGGGACTCCATCTGACGAGCAGTACTTC.

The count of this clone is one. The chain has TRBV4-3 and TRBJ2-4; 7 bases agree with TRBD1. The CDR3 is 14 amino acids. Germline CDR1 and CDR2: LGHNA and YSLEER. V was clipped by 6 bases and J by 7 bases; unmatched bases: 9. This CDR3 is CASSRDRTKNIQYF. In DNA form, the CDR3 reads TGCGCCAGCAGTCGGGACAGAACAAAGAACATTCAGTACTTC.

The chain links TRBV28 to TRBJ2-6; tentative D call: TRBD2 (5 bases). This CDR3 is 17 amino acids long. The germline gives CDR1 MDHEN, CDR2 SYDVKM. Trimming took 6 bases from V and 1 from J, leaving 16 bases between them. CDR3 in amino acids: CASSPSPWESGANVLTF. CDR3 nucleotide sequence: TGTGCCAGCAGCCCCTCTCCGTGGGAGTCTGGGGCCAACGTCCTGACTTTC.

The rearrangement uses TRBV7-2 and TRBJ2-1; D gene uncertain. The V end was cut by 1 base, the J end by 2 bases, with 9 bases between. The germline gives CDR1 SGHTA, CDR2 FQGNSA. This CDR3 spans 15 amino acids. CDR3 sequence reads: CASSLDMGTYNEQFF. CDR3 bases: TGTGCCAGCAGCTTAGACATGGGGACCTACAATGAGCAGTTCTTC.

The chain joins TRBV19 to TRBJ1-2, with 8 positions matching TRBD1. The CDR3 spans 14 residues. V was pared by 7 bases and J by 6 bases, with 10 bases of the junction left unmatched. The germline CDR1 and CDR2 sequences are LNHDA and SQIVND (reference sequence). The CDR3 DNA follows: TGTGCCAGTAAGGAGGACAGGGCGACGCATGGCTACACCTTC. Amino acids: CASKEDRATHGYTF.

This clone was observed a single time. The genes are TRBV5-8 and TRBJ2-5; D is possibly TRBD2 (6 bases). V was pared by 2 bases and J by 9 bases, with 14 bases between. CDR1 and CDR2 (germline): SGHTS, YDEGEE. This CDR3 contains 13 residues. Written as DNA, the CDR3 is TGTGCCAGCAGCTTAGGGGACTCGAGGGCCCAGTACTTC. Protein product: CASSLGDSRAQYF.

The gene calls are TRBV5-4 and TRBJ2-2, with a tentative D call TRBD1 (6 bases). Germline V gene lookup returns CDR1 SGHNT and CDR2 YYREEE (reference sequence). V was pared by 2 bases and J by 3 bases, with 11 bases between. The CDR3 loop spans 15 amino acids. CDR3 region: CASSLVGTYTGELFF. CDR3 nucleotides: TGTGCCAGCAGCTTAGTAGGGACATACACCGGGGAGCTGTTTTTT.

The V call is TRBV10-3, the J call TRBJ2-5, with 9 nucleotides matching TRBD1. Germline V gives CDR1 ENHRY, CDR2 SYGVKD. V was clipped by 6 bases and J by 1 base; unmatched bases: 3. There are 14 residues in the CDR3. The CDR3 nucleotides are TGTGCCATCAGGGGGACAGGGACCCAAGAGACCCAGTACTTC. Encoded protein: CAIRGTGTQETQYF.

The CDR3 is CASSQDYRLAGFFYEQYF. For the CDR3, the DNA is TGCGCCAGCAGCCAAGATTACAGACTAGCGGGTTTTTTCTACGAGCAGTACTTC. V and J are TRBV4-3 and TRBJ2-7; 10 bases fit TRBD2. V trimming: 0 bases; J trimming: 3 bases; junction bases outside the gene matches: 11. CDR3 length: 18 amino acids. Germline CDR1 reads LGHNA; CDR2 reads YSLEER.

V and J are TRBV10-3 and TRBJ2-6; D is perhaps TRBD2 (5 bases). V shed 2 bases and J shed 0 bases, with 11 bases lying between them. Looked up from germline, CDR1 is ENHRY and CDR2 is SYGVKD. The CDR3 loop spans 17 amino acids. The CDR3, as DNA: TGTGCCATCAGTGAGGGGAGCTCCACCTCTGGGGCCAACGTCCTGACTTTC. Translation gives CAISEGSSTSGANVLTF.

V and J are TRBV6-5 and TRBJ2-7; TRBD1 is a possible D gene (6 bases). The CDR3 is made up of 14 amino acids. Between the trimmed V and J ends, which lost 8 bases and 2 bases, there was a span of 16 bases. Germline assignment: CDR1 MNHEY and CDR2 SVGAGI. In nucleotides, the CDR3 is TGTGCCAGCGGCCGAGGGGGTAAGGCCTACGAGCAGTACTTC. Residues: CASGRGGKAYEQYF.

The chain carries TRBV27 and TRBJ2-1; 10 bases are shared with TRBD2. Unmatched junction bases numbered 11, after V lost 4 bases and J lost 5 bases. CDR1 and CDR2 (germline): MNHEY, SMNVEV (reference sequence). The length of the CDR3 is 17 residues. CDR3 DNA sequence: TGTGCCAGCAGTTCCCGGACTAGCGGATATATTAACAATGAGCAGTTCTTC. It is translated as CASSSRTSGYINNEQFF.

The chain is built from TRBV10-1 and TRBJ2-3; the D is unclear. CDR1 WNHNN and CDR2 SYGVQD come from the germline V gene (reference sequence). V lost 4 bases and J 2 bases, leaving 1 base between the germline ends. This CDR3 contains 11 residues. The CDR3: CASSATDTQYF. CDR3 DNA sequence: TGCGCCAGCAGTGCCACAGATACGCAGTATTTT.

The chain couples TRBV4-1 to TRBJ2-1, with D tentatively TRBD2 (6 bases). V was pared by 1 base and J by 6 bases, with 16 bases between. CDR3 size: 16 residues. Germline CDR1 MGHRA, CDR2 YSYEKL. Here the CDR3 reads CASSQGRGLPVNEQFF. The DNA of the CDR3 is TGCGCCAGCAGCCAAGGTAGGGGACTGCCGGTCAATGAGCAGTTCTTC.

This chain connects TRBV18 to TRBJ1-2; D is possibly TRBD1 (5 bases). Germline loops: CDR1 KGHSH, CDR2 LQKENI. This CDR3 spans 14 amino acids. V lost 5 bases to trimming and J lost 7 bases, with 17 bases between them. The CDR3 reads CASSTATDVGGYTF. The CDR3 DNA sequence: TGTGCCAGCTCAACCGCGACAGATGTTGGTGGCTACACCTTC.

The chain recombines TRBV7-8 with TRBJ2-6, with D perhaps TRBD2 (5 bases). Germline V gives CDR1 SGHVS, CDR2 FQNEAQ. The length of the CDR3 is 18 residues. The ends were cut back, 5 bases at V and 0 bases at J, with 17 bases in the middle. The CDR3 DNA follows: TGTGCCAGCAGCCCTCCCAGATTCCTAGCCTCTGGGGCCAACGTCCTGACTTTC. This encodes CASSPPRFLASGANVLTF.